A selection of T cell receptor beta chains follows, all from one sample in a study of blood T cell repertoires in COVID-19. The table came from immunoSEQ multiplex PCR; TCRdb's copy has only in-frame clones and leaves some out. Of some 220,000 clones in the sample, 65% to 90% were seen once. Material: peripheral blood. The receptors here all came from a man in his fifties or sixties with COVID-19, enrolled during active disease. Each CDR3 is given with its conserved first and last residue. The order of the fields is V gene, clone size, J gene, CDR3 length, CDR3 protein. Expanded clones get a size class; other rows say once, few or many, or leave the size out.

V: TRBV9; size: once; J: TRBJ2-3; length: 14; CDR3: CASSISGGTDTQYF
V: TRBV24-1; size: .; J: TRBJ2-2; length: 16; CDR3: CATSDRSPGGTGELFF
V: TRBV4-3; size: .; J: TRBJ1-2; length: 16; CDR3: CASSQGLMGVAYGYTF
V: TRBV2; size: .; J: TRBJ2-5; length: 14; CDR3: CASSDASGGETQYF
V: TRBV3-1/TRBV3-2; size: .; J: TRBJ1-4; length: 16; CDR3: CASSLEDRRANEKLFF
V: TRBV30; size: .; J: TRBJ1-2; length: 13; CDR3: CAWSITGAYGYTF
V: TRBV5-1; size: .; J: TRBJ1-2; length: 15; CDR3: CASSLDTTANYGYTF
V: TRBV9; size: .; J: TRBJ2-1; length: 14; CDR3: CASSVAGLKGEQFF
V: TRBV11-2; size: .; J: TRBJ2-5; length: 14; CDR3: CASSFGLAAETQYF
V: TRBV6-5; size: .; J: TRBJ1-2; length: 13; CDR3: CASSPGSDYGYTF
V: TRBV7-2; size: .; J: TRBJ1-5; length: 17; CDR3: CASSLGPVGRGNQPQHF
V: TRBV30; size: .; J: TRBJ2-5; length: 13; CDR3: CAWSFPGGETQYF
V: TRBV5-4; size: once; J: TRBJ2-2; length: 15; CDR3: CASSRGRENTGELFF